This T cell receptor (beta chain) was documented in a study of identical twins. TCRdb called the 5' RACE reads again in MiXCR, with one record for every CDR3 protein. Of about 240,000 distinct CDR3 sequences listed, 10% to 13% are singletons. Sequencing used memory T cells sorted from blood. The origin of this receptor is a man aged 50 or older in good health.

For the CDR3, the DNA is TGCGCCAGCAGCCGGACTCAAAACACTGAAGCTTTCTTT. Translation: CASSRTQNTEAFF. The rearrangement joins TRBV5-1 to TRBJ1-1; D gene uncertain. Trimming pared 4 bases from V and 2 bases from J, leaving 9 bases between. The germline V gene encodes CDR1 SGHRS and CDR2 YFSETQ. This CDR3 has 13 residues.